This passage covers 29 T cell receptor beta chains from one sample sequenced in a study of HIV-infected children after antiretroviral therapy interruption. RNA-based 3' RACE libraries used unique molecular identifiers. Using its own MiXCR run on the 3' RACE reads, TCRdb lists one record per CDR3 protein. Among about 89,000 distinct CDR3 sequences listed, 5.5% to 8.5% were seen once. Stated treatment: PENTA 11 planned treatment interruption arm or continuous ART arm. The sequences come from CD45RA+ CD4+ T cells from PBMCs, pooled from several time points, collected from a donor given antiretroviral therapy, either interrupted or continuous. Subset in this sample: naive CD4+ CD45RA+ CD45RO- T cells. All receptors derive from a pool of human donors with HIV.

This clonotype was counted many times. V usage is TRBV10-3 and J usage is TRBJ2-1; 9 bases match TRBD2. Germline loops: CDR1 ENHRY, CDR2 SYGVKD. V gave up 3 bases and J gave up 6 bases; unmatched junction bases: 9. This CDR3 has 16 residues. The CDR3, as DNA: TGTGCCATCAGTGACGGTTTGGGACTAGCTTCCAATGAGCAGTTCTTC. Translating it yields CAISDGLGLASNEQFF.

CDR3 sequence: CASSSATLGGQGSPYEQYF. The CDR3 DNA reads TGTGCCAGCAGCTCCGCCACCCTAGGGGGACAGGGAAGCCCCTACGAGCAGTACTTC. The chain recombines TRBV7-1 with TRBJ2-7; TRBD1 matches at 9 bases. Being an ORF, TRBV7-1 has a function that is uncertain. Trimming removed 3 bases from V and 2 bases from J; junction bases left unmatched: 17. This CDR3 has 19 residues.

This clonotype was counted ten times or more. The J gene is TRBJ1-1, the V gene TRBV29-1; D call uncertain. Germline V CDR1 and CDR2: SQVTM, ANQGSEA. The CDR3 extends over 13 amino acids. The ends were cut back, 5 bases at V and 4 bases at J, with 14 bases in the middle. In DNA form, the CDR3 reads TGCAGCGTTTCCGAATCTCCGCTCACTGAAGCTTTCTTT. This translates into CSVSESPLTEAFF.

This clonotype was picked up many times. The gene calls are TRBV20-1 and TRBJ1-2; D may be TRBD1 (5 bases). Germline V gives CDR1 DFQATT, CDR2 SNEGSKA (reference sequence). Trimming took off 4 bases at V and 8 bases at J, with 23 bases between the two ends. CDR3 length: 15 amino acids. CDR3 amino acids: CSATYSGTNPDGYTF. The CDR3 nucleotides are TGCAGTGCTACTTATTCCGGGACCAACCCGGACGGCTACACCTTC.

This clonotype has only a few counts. The V call is TRBV12-3 or TRBV12-4, the J call TRBJ2-1, with 7 bases identical to TRBD1. V lost 6 bases, J lost 0 bases, and 5 bases stayed unmatched. The CDR3 totals 15 residues. This CDR3 reads CASSLRTGSYNEQFF. The CDR3, as DNA: TGTGCCAGCAGCCTCCGGACAGGCTCCTACAATGAGCAGTTCTTC.

This clonotype was counted many times. The chain joins TRBV12-3 or TRBV12-4 to TRBJ2-3, with TRBD2 matching over 10 bases. Trimming took 3 bases from V and 0 from J; bases not matched to a gene: 9. This CDR3 is 18 amino acids long. The CDR3 sequence is CASSFRAGGRTSTDTQYF. The DNA for the CDR3 is TGTGCCAGCAGTTTTCGAGCGGGGGGGAGAACTAGCACAGATACGCAGTATTTT.

This clonotype was seen at least ten times. The chain uses TRBV20-1 and TRBJ2-5; 10 bases align to TRBD2. V was clipped by 6 bases and J by 4 bases; unmatched bases: 11. This CDR3 has 15 amino acids. Germline lookup yields CDR1 DFQATT and CDR2 SNEGSKA (reference sequence). The CDR3 DNA sequence: TGCAGTGCCTCAGGAGCGGGAGGGCCGGGAGAGACCCAGTACTTC. Translating gives CSASGAGGPGETQYF.

In this sample, this clonotype turned up many times. V is TRBV3-1 and J is TRBJ1-2; TRBD1 matches at 9 bases. Germline loops: CDR1 LGHDT, CDR2 YNNKEL (reference sequence). V shed 2 bases, J shed 3 bases, and the junction held 10 bases outside the gene matches. CDR3 length equals 17 residues. The CDR3 sequence is CASSQPWGQGDYYGYTF. DNA of the CDR3: TGTGCCAGCAGCCAACCCTGGGGACAGGGTGACTACTATGGCTACACCTTC.

This clonotype was seen at least ten times. The CDR3 here is CASSQALAGVFNEQFF. In DNA form, the CDR3 reads TGTGCCAGCAGCCAAGCGCTAGCGGGAGTATTTAATGAGCAGTTCTTC. This chain uses TRBV14 with TRBJ2-1; 10 bases fit TRBD2. The CDR3 runs 16 residues. Per germline, CDR1 SGHDN and CDR2 FVKESK. The trim removed 1 base at V and 7 bases at J, leaving 7 bases unmatched.

This clonotype was detected ten times or more. The rearrangement uses TRBV12-3 or TRBV12-4 and TRBJ1-5; 7 bases map to TRBD1. The junction had 10 bases not matched to a gene; V was cut back by 6 bases and J by 5 bases. The CDR3 is 15 amino acids. The CDR3 reads CASRAPTGYYQPQHF. CDR3 bases: TGTGCCAGCAGAGCCCCGACAGGGTATTATCAGCCCCAGCATTTT.

This clonotype was counted ten times or more. V is TRBV2 and J is TRBJ2-1; TRBD1 or TRBD2 may be the D gene (5 bases each). CDR1 is SNHLY and CDR2 is FYNNEI in the germline V gene. The CDR3 covers 12 residues. Trimming left V 6 bases short and J 10 bases short, with 13 bases between. CDR3 region: CASRSDGAEQFF. The CDR3 region has the DNA TGTGCCAGCAGATCGGACGGGGCCGAGCAGTTCTTC.

The V and J genes are TRBV5-6 and TRBJ1-1; 7 bases are shared with TRBD1. This CDR3 is 16 amino acids long. The germline V gene encodes CDR1 SGHDT and CDR2 YYEEEE. Unmatched junction bases numbered 6, after V lost 0 bases and J lost 1 base. CDR3 loop: CASSLEGGWGNTEAFF. For the CDR3, the DNA is TGTGCCAGCAGCTTGGAAGGGGGCTGGGGGAACACTGAAGCTTTCTTT.

The rearrangement joins TRBV20-1 to TRBJ2-1; D call uncertain. The V end was cut by 6 bases, the J end by 9 bases, with 15 bases between. The CDR3 runs to 12 residues. The V gene's germline CDR1 is DFQATT and CDR2 SNEGSKA (reference sequence). DNA of the CDR3: TGCAGTGCGCCCGAATGGTTTGGTGAGCAGTTCTTC. Translated: CSAPEWFGEQFF.

This clonotype came up many times. The chain couples TRBV5-1 to TRBJ2-7; no clear D gene. This CDR3 is built from 14 residues. Trimming took 0 bases from V and 5 from J, leaving 12 bases between them. Germline V gene lookup returns CDR1 SGHRS and CDR2 YFSETQ. The CDR3 region is CASSLVRAGDEQYF. CDR3 DNA: TGCGCCAGCAGCTTGGTTCGGGCTGGGGACGAGCAGTACTTC.

This clonotype was picked up many times. The chain links TRBV27 to TRBJ1-2; the D gene is possibly TRBD1 (6 bases). V gave up 3 bases and J gave up 8 bases, with 16 bases separating them. The CDR3 has 14 amino acids. The germline V gene has CDR1 MNHEY and CDR2 SMNVEV (reference sequence). The DNA for the CDR3 is TGTGCCAGCAGTTTTCTTGGACAGCGAGAGGGCTACACCTTC. This sequence encodes CASSFLGQREGYTF.

This clonotype was seen repeatedly, ten times or more. The chain's CDR3 is CASRDRQALFYGYTF. In DNA, the CDR3 is TGTGCCAGCAGAGATAGACAGGCGCTGTTCTATGGCTACACCTTC. The J gene is TRBJ1-2, the V gene TRBV27, with a tentative D call TRBD1 (6 bases). The CDR3 spans 15 residues. The germline V gene encodes CDR1 MNHEY and CDR2 SMNVEV (reference sequence). Trimming shortened V by 6 bases and J by 4 bases, and 18 bases separated the two germline ends.

This clonotype was observed at least ten times. CDR3 in DNA: TGTGCCAGTGGGACCTCCGGGAGTAGTGATCAGCCCCAGCATTTT. Translated: CASGTSGSSDQPQHF. The V and J genes are TRBV19 and TRBJ1-5, with D perhaps matching TRBD1 (5 bases). Germline CDR1 reads LNHDA; CDR2 reads SQIVND (reference sequence). Trimming took 8 bases from V and 5 from J, leaving 19 bases between them. This CDR3 comprises 15 residues.

This clonotype was found many times. This chain connects TRBV7-9 to TRBJ2-1; D remains ambiguous. The V end lost 10 bases, the J end lost 3 bases, and 4 bases lay between the germline ends. Germline V gene data show CDR1 as SEHNR and CDR2 as FQNEAQ (reference sequence). This CDR3 contains 10 residues. The CDR3 DNA reads TGTGCCACCGACTACAATGAGCAGTTCTTC. Translated: CATDYNEQFF.

V is TRBV12-5 and J is TRBJ2-1; D might be TRBD2 (5 bases). This CDR3 has 13 amino acids. V lost 4 bases to trimming and J lost 5 bases, with 9 bases between them. Looked up from germline, CDR1 is LGHNT and CDR2 is FRNRAP. In DNA, the CDR3 is TGTGCTAGTGGTTCGTCCGGGAACAATGAGCAGTTCTTC. Protein product: CASGSSGNNEQFF.

This clonotype was observed many times. The gene calls are TRBV11-2 and TRBJ2-1; no reliable D call. This CDR3 has 13 amino acids. The germline V gene encodes CDR1 SGHAT and CDR2 FQNNGV. The V and J ends lost 8 bases and 0 bases respectively, with 8 bases between them. The chain's CDR3 is CASRRSSYNEQFF. CDR3 bases: TGTGCCAGCCGTAGGAGCTCCTACAATGAGCAGTTCTTC.

V and J are TRBV1 and TRBJ1-3; TRBD1 is the table's D call and was not checked against the DNA. TRBV1 corresponds to a pseudogene. The CDR3 is made up of 15 amino acids. The CDR3 region is CASSQRQGEGNTIYF. The CDR3 bases are TGCGCCAGCAGCCAAAGACAGGGAGAGGGAAACACCATATATTTT.

This clonotype was seen many times. CDR3 residues: CASSQGPTEGYEQYF. DNA for the CDR3: TGCGCCAGCAGCCAAGGCCCCACGGAGGGCTACGAGCAGTACTTC. The chain combines TRBV5-1 with TRBJ2-7, with D tentatively TRBD2 (6 bases). CDR3 size: 15 residues. V lost 4 bases, J lost 3 bases, and 17 bases lay in between. Per germline, CDR1 SGHRS and CDR2 YFSETQ.

This clonotype was found many times. The CDR3 DNA is TGTGCCAGCGGACCGACAGGGATAAACTCACCCCTCCACTTT. This gives the protein CASGPTGINSPLHF. J is TRBJ1-6 and V is TRBV12-3 or TRBV12-4, with 7 positions matching TRBD1. J gave up 10 bases and V 8 bases, and 11 bases lay outside the gene matches. The CDR3 sequence is 14 residues long.

This clonotype was recorded many times. V usage is TRBV5-1 and J usage is TRBJ2-7, with 7 bases fitting TRBD2. The CDR3 is made up of 15 amino acids. Per the germline V gene, CDR1 is SGHRS and CDR2 is YFSETQ. The trim removed 1 base at V and 3 bases at J, leaving 7 bases unmatched. This CDR3 reads CASSLLRGKDYEQYF. In DNA, the CDR3 is TGCGCCAGCAGCTTGTTGCGGGGGAAAGACTACGAGCAGTACTTC. Combining the CDR3 with reference TRBV5-1 and TRBJ2-7 gives the whole variable domain KAGVTQTPRYLIKTRGQQVTLSCSPISGHRSVSWYQQTPGQGLQFLFEYFSETQRNKGNFPGRFSGRQFSNSRSEMNVSTLELGDSALYLCASSLLRGKDYEQYFGPGTRLTVT.

This clonotype occurred many times. The chain carries TRBV7-9 and TRBJ2-7; 12 bases fit TRBD2. J gave up 2 bases and V 5 bases, and 7 bases lay outside the gene matches. The CDR3 runs 16 residues. Germline-derived CDR1 and CDR2 are SEHNR and FQNEAQ (reference sequence). In DNA, the CDR3 is TGTGCCAGCAGCCGACGGACTAGCGGGATCACCTACGAGCAGTACTTC. This translates into CASSRRTSGITYEQYF.

This clonotype was observed many times. This chain uses TRBV12-3 or TRBV12-4 with TRBJ2-7; no firm D call. V was pared by 2 bases and J by 0 bases, with 11 bases between. This CDR3 has 15 amino acids. The CDR3, as DNA: TGTGCCAGCAGTTTAAGAGCGTCAAGCTCCTACGAGCAGTACTTC. This sequence encodes CASSLRASSSYEQYF.

This clonotype has a count of ten or more. The chain employs TRBV5-1 and TRBJ2-7; 12 bases align to TRBD1. CDR1 and CDR2 (germline): SGHRS, YFSETQ. The CDR3 has 16 residues. Trimming cost V 4 bases and J 5 bases; bases outside gene matches: 10. The CDR3 DNA follows: TGCGCCAGCAGCACCGGGACAGGGGGCTTGTACAACGAGCAGTACTTC. It translates to CASSTGTGGLYNEQYF.

The chain carries TRBV12-3 or TRBV12-4 and TRBJ1-1; D uncertain. The CDR3 covers 14 residues. V was trimmed by 7 bases and J by 8 bases, leaving 20 bases between them. The DNA of the CDR3 is TGTGCCAGCACCATAGAGGCCACCGATCTCGAAGCTTTCTTT. Translating gives CASTIEATDLEAFF.

This clonotype has just a few counts. The V call is TRBV18, the J call TRBJ1-3, with TRBD1 as a possible D gene (6 bases). Trimming removed 3 bases from V and 4 bases from J, with 19 bases in between. This CDR3 has 17 amino acids. Germline-derived CDR1 and CDR2 are KGHSH and LQKENI. This chain's CDR3 is CASSPPSTGGVGNTIYF. Written as DNA, the CDR3 is TGTGCCAGCTCACCTCCCTCGACGGGGGGCGTCGGAAACACCATATATTTT.